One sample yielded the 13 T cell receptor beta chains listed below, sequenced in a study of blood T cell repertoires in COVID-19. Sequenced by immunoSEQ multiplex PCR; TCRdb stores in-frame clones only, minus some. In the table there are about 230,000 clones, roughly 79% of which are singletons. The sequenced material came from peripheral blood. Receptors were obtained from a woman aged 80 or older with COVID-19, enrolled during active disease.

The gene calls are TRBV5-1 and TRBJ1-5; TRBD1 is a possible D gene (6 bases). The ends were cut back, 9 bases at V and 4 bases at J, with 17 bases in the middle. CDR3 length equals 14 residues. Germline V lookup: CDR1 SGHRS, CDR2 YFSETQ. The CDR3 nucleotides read TGCGCCACCCTAGCAGGGGTGGGGAATCAGCCCCAGCATTTT. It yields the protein CATLAGVGNQPQHF.

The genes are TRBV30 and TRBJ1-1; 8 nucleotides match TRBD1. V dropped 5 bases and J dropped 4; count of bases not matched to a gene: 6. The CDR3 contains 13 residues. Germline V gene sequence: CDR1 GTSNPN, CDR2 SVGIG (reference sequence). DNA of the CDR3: TGTGCCTGGGCCGCAGGGGGCATCACTGAAGCTTTCTTT. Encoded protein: CAWAAGGITEAFF.

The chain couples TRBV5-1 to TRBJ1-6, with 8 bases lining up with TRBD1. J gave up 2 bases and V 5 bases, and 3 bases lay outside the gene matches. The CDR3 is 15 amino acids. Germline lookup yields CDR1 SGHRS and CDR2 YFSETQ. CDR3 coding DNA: TGCGCCAGCAGTAGGGGACAGGCCTATAATTCACCCCTCCACTTT. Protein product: CASSRGQAYNSPLHF. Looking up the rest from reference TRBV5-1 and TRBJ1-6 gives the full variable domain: KAGVTQTPRYLIKTRGQQVTLSCSPISGHRSVSWYQQTPGQGLQFLFEYFSETQRNKGNFPGRFSGRQFSNSRSEMNVSTLELGDSALYLCASSRGQAYNSPLHFGNGTRLTVT.

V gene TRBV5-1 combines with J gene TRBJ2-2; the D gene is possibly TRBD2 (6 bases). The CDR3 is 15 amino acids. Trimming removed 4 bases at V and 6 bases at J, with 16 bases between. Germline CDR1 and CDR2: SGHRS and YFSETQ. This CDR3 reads CASSPPGVLAGELFF. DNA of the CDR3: TGCGCCAGCAGCCCGCCGGGGGTTCTCGCCGGGGAGCTGTTTTTT.

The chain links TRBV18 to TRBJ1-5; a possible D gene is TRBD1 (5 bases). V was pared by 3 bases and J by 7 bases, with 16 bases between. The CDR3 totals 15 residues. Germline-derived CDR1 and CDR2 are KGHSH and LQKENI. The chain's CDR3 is CASSPRWGDGQPQHF. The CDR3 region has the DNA TGTGCCAGCTCACCCAGGTGGGGGGACGGACAGCCCCAGCATTTT.

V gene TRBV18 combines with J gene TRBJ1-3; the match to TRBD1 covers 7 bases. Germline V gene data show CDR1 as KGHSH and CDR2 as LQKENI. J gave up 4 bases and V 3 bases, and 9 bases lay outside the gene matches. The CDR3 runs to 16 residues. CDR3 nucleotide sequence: TGTGCCAGCTCACCGTACGAGGGGGCGGCGGGAAACACCATATATTTT. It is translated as CASSPYEGAAGNTIYF.

The DNA for the CDR3 is TGCGCCAGCAGCTTGTCGGCGGCAGGGGCGAGGGAGACCCAGTACTTC. As protein: CASSLSAAGARETQYF. The chain couples TRBV5-1 to TRBJ2-5; perhaps TRBD1 as D (6 bases). This CDR3 has 16 amino acids. Germline-derived CDR1 and CDR2 are SGHRS and YFSETQ. V lost 1 base and J lost 5, with 18 bases in between.

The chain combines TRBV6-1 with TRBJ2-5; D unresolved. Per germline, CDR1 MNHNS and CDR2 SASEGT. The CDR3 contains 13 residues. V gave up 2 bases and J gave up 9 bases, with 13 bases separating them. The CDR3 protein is CASSEWRGLAQYF. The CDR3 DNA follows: TGTGCCAGCAGTGAATGGAGAGGTTTGGCCCAGTACTTC.

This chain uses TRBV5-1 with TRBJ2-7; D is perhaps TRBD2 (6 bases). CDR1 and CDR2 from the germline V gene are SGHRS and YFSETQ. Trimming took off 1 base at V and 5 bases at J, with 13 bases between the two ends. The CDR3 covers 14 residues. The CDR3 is CASSLWGDRDEQYF. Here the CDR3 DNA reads TGCGCCAGCAGCTTGTGGGGGGATCGGGACGAGCAGTACTTC.

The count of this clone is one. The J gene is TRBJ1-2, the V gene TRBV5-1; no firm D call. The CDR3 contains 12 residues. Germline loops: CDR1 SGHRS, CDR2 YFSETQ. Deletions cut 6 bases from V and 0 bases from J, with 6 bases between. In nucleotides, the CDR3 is TGCGCCAGCAAGCCGGCTAACTATGGCTACACCTTC. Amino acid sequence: CASKPANYGYTF.

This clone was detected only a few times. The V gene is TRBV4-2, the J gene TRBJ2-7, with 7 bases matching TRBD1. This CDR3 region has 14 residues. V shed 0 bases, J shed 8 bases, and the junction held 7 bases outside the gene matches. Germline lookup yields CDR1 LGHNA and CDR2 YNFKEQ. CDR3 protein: CASSQDLGGVKQYF. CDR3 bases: TGTGCCAGCAGCCAAGATTTAGGGGGCGTCAAGCAGTACTTC.

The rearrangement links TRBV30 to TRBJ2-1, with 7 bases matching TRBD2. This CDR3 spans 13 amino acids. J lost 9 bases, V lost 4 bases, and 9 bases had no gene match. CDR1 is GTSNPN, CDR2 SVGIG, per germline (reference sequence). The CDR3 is CAWTGGPASEQFF. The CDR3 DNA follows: TGTGCCTGGACGGGGGGACCAGCAAGTGAGCAGTTCTTC.

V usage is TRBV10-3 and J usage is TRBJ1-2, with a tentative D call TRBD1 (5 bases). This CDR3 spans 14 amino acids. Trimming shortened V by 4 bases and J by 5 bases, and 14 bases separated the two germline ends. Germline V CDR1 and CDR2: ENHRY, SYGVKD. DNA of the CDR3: TGTGCCATCAGTGCCCAGTCAGGGATTTATGGCTACACCTTC. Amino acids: CAISAQSGIYGYTF.